This TCR beta chain was recorded in a study of T cells after yellow fever vaccination. This clonotype was found a few times. TCRdb itself ran the 5' RACE reads through MiXCR, one entry per CDR3 protein. Here the sample spans 550,000 or so distinct CDR3 sequences, roughly 21% being singletons. V lost 2 bases and J 2 bases, leaving 13 bases between the germline ends. Per the germline V gene, CDR1 is SEHNR and CDR2 is FQNEAQ (reference sequence). The CDR3 extends over 16 amino acids. The receptor was derived from a young man who received the YFV17D yellow fever vaccine. The source was PBMCs, collected 15 days after the yellow fever booster vaccination. V and J are TRBV7-9 and TRBJ2-1; D is ambiguous. The CDR3: CASSLNAFGPYNEQFF. CDR3 coding DNA: TGTGCCAGCAGCTTAAACGCATTTGGGCCCTACAATGAGCAGTTCTTC.